A single sample gave rise to the 26 T cell receptor beta chains below, sequenced in a study of long-term antiretroviral therapy in people with HIV. Sequencing used immunoSEQ v3.0 at survey level. The data were produced by immunoSEQ multiplex PCR, yet TCRdb's version contains in-frame clones alone and is incomplete. Of over 25,000 clones in the sample, nearly 85% were seen once. Sequenced here: unsorted PBMCs, sampled 0.8 years before starting antiretroviral therapy. The receptors derive from a man aged 18 to 30 with HIV.

This clone came up once. The J gene is TRBJ1-2, the V gene TRBV7-2; D is unclear. Trimming cost V 6 bases and J 5 bases, with 7 bases left between them. The CDR3 loop spans 11 amino acids. Germline CDR1 reads SGHTA; CDR2 reads FQGNSA. The CDR3 is CASRRRYGYTF. The CDR3 DNA reads TGTGCCAGCAGGCGAAGGTATGGCTACACCTTC.

V is TRBV6-1 and J is TRBJ2-2, with 12 bases aligning to TRBD2. The length of the CDR3 is 15 residues. Germline loops: CDR1 MNHNS, CDR2 SASEGT. J was trimmed by 7 bases and V by 5 bases; bases with no gene match: 5. CDR3 in amino acids: CASSLAGGHLGELFF. The CDR3 DNA follows: TGTGCCAGCAGTCTAGCGGGGGGGCATCTCGGGGAGCTGTTTTTT.

This chain links TRBV7-2 with TRBJ1-1; TRBD1 might be the D (5 bases). Germline loops: CDR1 SGHTA, CDR2 FQGNSA. The CDR3 consists of 15 residues. V dropped 3 bases and J dropped 5 bases, with 16 bases sitting between them. The CDR3 DNA follows: TGTGCCAGCAGCTTGTACGGGGCCCAGAATACTGAAGCTTTCTTT. It encodes CASSLYGAQNTEAFF.

A few counts support this clone. Here the CDR3 DNA reads TGCGCCAGCAGTCACTGGGGGGGTGAGCAGTTCTTC. Translating it yields CASSHWGGEQFF. V is TRBV23-1 and J is TRBJ2-1; TRBD2 matches 7 bases. TRBV23-1 is given ORF status, its function remaining uncertain. V was pared by 3 bases and J by 9 bases, with 2 bases of the junction left unmatched. The CDR3 sequence is 12 residues long.

This clone has more than one count but fewer than ten. V gene TRBV6-5 combines with J gene TRBJ1-1; D uncertain. Trimming shortened V by 2 bases and J by 5 bases, and 9 bases separated the two germline ends. Germline CDR1 and CDR2: MNHEY and SVGAGI. There are 13 residues in the CDR3. Here the CDR3 reads CASSYLGGTEAFF. The CDR3 DNA is TGTGCCAGCAGTTACCTAGGCGGGACTGAAGCTTTCTTT.

The chain joins TRBV27 to TRBJ2-3; 8 bases line up with TRBD1. The V and J ends lost 4 bases and 7 bases, in that order; junction bases with no gene match: 13. Germline assignment: CDR1 MNHEY and CDR2 SMNVEV (reference sequence). The CDR3 consists of 16 residues. DNA for the CDR3: TGTGCCAGCAGTTCATCCGGACAGGGACACCTTCATACGCAGTATTTT. Protein product: CASSSSGQGHLHTQYF.

The genes are TRBV6-4 and TRBJ2-1; D is unclear. The CDR3 is 13 residues long. Trimming left V 3 bases short and J 9 bases short, with 12 bases between. CDR1 and CDR2 from the germline V gene are MRHNA and SNTAGT. The CDR3 sequence: CASSEASFSEQFF. CDR3 nucleotide sequence: TGTGCCAGCAGTGAGGCTAGTTTTAGTGAGCAGTTCTTC.

This rearrangement joins TRBV28 to TRBJ1-2; the match to TRBD1 covers 9 bases. V was pared by 11 bases and J by 1 base, with 11 bases of the junction left unmatched. The CDR3 loop spans 15 amino acids. Looked up from germline, CDR1 is MDHEN and CDR2 is SYDVKM. This CDR3 reads CAGGQGRDLNYGYTF. The DNA for the CDR3 is TGTGCCGGGGGACAGGGTAGGGACCTTAACTATGGCTACACCTTC.

The CDR3 spells CASSFGTGGAEQYF. The CDR3, as DNA: TGTGCCAGCAGCTTCGGGACAGGGGGCGCCGAGCAGTACTTC. The rearrangement links TRBV6-6 to TRBJ2-7, with 12 bases identical to TRBD1. The length of the CDR3 is 14 residues. Germline V gene data show CDR1 as MNHNY and CDR2 as SVGAGI (reference sequence). Losses at the gene ends were 6 bases for V and 6 bases for J; bases not matched to a gene: 6.

The chain has TRBV19 and TRBJ1-5; D is ambiguous. This CDR3 has 15 amino acids. The V gene's germline CDR1 is LNHDA and CDR2 SQIVND (reference sequence). V was cut by 2 bases and J by 0 bases, with 8 bases left in between. DNA of the CDR3: TGTGCCAGTAGTATACGTCCGGTTAGCAATCAGCCCCAGCATTTT. This codes for CASSIRPVSNQPQHF.

This clone was recorded only once. The chain has TRBV6-6 and TRBJ1-4; D not resolved. This CDR3 spans 13 amino acids. The V end was cut by 5 bases, the J end by 13 bases, with 17 bases between. Germline V gene sequence: CDR1 MNHNY, CDR2 SVGAGI (reference sequence). CDR3 region: CASSPPSVLVLFF. The CDR3 nucleotides are TGTGCCAGCAGTCCCCCGAGTGTCTTAGTACTGTTTTTT.

V usage is TRBV19 and J usage is TRBJ1-5; 7 bases match TRBD1. CDR1 is LNHDA, CDR2 SQIVND, per germline (reference sequence). Unmatched junction bases numbered 12, after V lost 7 bases and J lost 3 bases. This CDR3 spans 16 amino acids. The DNA of the CDR3 is TGTGCCAGTACTATGGGGGAGGGACAGTCCAATCAGCCCCAGCATTTT. As protein: CASTMGEGQSNQPQHF.

The chain carries TRBV7-2 and TRBJ1-2; D ambiguous. CDR1 SGHTA and CDR2 FQGNSA come from the germline V gene. The CDR3 runs 16 residues. V lost 1 base and J lost 5, with 17 bases in between. The CDR3 region has the DNA TGTGCCAGCAGCTTAGGTTGGGTTACCTCAGGATATGGCTACACCTTC. Protein product: CASSLGWVTSGYGYTF.

This chain connects TRBV4-1 to TRBJ1-1, with D perhaps TRBD1 (6 bases). This CDR3 contains 18 residues. CDR1 and CDR2 from the germline V gene are MGHRA and YSYEKL. V was shortened by 0 bases and J by 5 bases, with 22 bases between the two germline ends. The CDR3 DNA sequence: TGCGCCAGCAGCCAAGAAGAGACAGGAGGGGCCCGAGGGACTGAAGCTTTCTTT. Encoded protein: CASSQEETGGARGTEAFF.

The genes are TRBV10-3 and TRBJ1-1, with D possibly matching TRBD1 (5 bases). This CDR3 comprises 14 residues. The germline V and J ends were trimmed by 0 bases and 6 bases, with 11 bases remaining between them. Germline-derived CDR1 and CDR2 are ENHRY and SYGVKD. The CDR3 loop reads CAISESNRRSEAFF. CDR3 in DNA: TGTGCCATCAGTGAGTCTAACAGGCGATCTGAAGCTTTCTTT.

V and J are TRBV6-5 and TRBJ2-1, with 12 bases aligning to TRBD2. Losses at the gene ends were 6 bases for V and 8 bases for J; bases not matched to a gene: 5. CDR1 and CDR2 (germline): MNHEY, SVGAGI. The CDR3 runs to 14 residues. CDR3 nucleotides: TGTGCCAGCAGCCCTCGGACTAGCGGGGATGAGCAGTTCTTC. Translation gives CASSPRTSGDEQFF.

This sequence joins TRBV9 and TRBJ2-5; maybe TRBD1 (6 bases). Germline CDR1 is SGDLS and CDR2 is YYNGEE. The CDR3 length is 13 residues. Trimming cost V 3 bases and J 0 bases, with 6 bases left between them. CDR3 nucleotide sequence: TGTGCCAGCAGCGCAGGGGACCAAGAGACCCAGTACTTC. It codes for CASSAGDQETQYF.

This chain connects TRBV18 to TRBJ2-7; perhaps TRBD2 as D (6 bases). From germline, CDR1 is KGHSH and CDR2 LQKENI. The CDR3 is 14 amino acids. Trimming took 3 bases from V and 4 from J, leaving 13 bases between them. The CDR3 DNA reads as TGTGCCAGCTCACCCCCTGGCGGGACGTACGAGCAGTACTTC. The encoded protein is CASSPPGGTYEQYF. Filled out from reference TRBV18 and TRBJ2-7, the complete variable domain reads NAGVMQNPRHLVRRRGQEARLRCSPMKGHSHVYWYRQLPEEGLKFMVYLQKENIIDESGMPKERFSAEFPKEGPSILRIQQVVRGDSAAYFCASSPPGGTYEQYFGPGTRLTVT.

This clone has only a few counts. The chain couples TRBV7-9 to TRBJ1-2, with D uncertain. The CDR3 is 13 amino acids. From germline, CDR1 is SEHNR and CDR2 FQNEAQ (reference sequence). Trimming took 2 bases from V and 4 from J, leaving 8 bases between them. CDR3 coding DNA: TGTGCCAGCAGCTTAAGCGGGGTCTATGGCTACACCTTC. Amino acids: CASSLSGVYGYTF.

This clone showed up just once. V and J are TRBV9 and TRBJ2-3, with 9 bases identical to TRBD2. CDR3 length: 18 amino acids. Trimming took 0 bases from V and 0 from J; bases not matched to a gene: 8. Germline V gene sequence: CDR1 SGDLS, CDR2 YYNGEE. In DNA, the CDR3 is TGTGCCAGCAGCGTAGGGGGGGGACTAGCCTATAGCACAGATACGCAGTATTTT. Its translation: CASSVGGGLAYSTDTQYF.

The chain has TRBV2 and TRBJ1-5, with D hard to call. Germline assignment: CDR1 SNHLY and CDR2 FYNNEI. This CDR3 region has 14 residues. Trimming pared 6 bases from V and 5 bases from J, leaving 14 bases between. DNA of the CDR3: TGTGCCAGCAGGGCCACAAGCCCCTATCAGCCCCAGCATTTT. Translation gives CASRATSPYQPQHF.

V is TRBV4-1 and J is TRBJ1-3; D is possibly TRBD1 (5 bases). With 0 bases removed from V and 3 bases from J, the gap between germline ends came to 12 bases. This CDR3 is 16 amino acids long. The germline CDR1 and CDR2 sequences are MGHRA and YSYEKL. The CDR3 sequence is CASSQEERGVGNTIYF. The DNA for the CDR3 is TGCGCCAGCAGCCAAGAAGAGCGAGGGGTTGGAAACACCATATATTTT.

The chain couples TRBV9 to TRBJ2-1; 9 nucleotides align to TRBD2. V was clipped by 2 bases and J by 2 bases; unmatched bases: 2. There are 15 residues in the CDR3. Germline V gives CDR1 SGDLS, CDR2 YYNGEE. Here the CDR3 DNA reads TGTGCCAGCAGCGTTAGCGGGGGACCCTACAATGAGCAGTTCTTC. Its protein is CASSVSGGPYNEQFF.

The V and J genes are TRBV10-3 and TRBJ1-5; D unclear. The CDR3 consists of 14 residues. Trimming shortened V by 2 bases and J by 1 base, and 6 bases separated the two germline ends. Per germline, CDR1 ENHRY and CDR2 SYGVKD. The chain's CDR3 is CAISEGGSNQPQHF. In nucleotides, the CDR3 is TGTGCCATCAGTGAGGGTGGGAGCAATCAGCCCCAGCATTTT.

J is TRBJ2-3 and V is TRBV9, with 11 bases lining up with TRBD1. The CDR3 extends over 16 amino acids. After removal of 3 bases from V and 3 bases from J, the junction contained 6 bases not matched to a gene. Germline CDR1 and CDR2: SGDLS and YYNGEE. CDR3 DNA: TGTGCCAGCAGCGGACTGGGACAGGGGGAAACAGATACGCAGTATTTT. Amino acids: CASSGLGQGETDTQYF. The whole variable domain, filled in from reference TRBV9 and TRBJ2-3, reads DSGVTQTPKHLITATGQRVTLRCSPRSGDLSVYWYQQSLDQGLQFLIQYYNGEERAKGNILERFSAQQFPDLHSELNLSSLELGDSALYFCASSGLGQGETDTQYFGPGTRLTVL.

The chain recombines TRBV7-9 with TRBJ2-2; D may correspond to TRBD1 or TRBD2 (5 bases each). CDR3 length: 15 amino acids. Germline CDR1 SEHNR, CDR2 FQNEAQ (reference sequence). Trimming took off 6 bases at V and 6 bases at J, with 17 bases between the two ends. CDR3 in DNA: TGTGCCAGCAGGGCCGGGACCCAGGAATCCGGGGAGCTGTTTTTT. Translated: CASRAGTQESGELFF.